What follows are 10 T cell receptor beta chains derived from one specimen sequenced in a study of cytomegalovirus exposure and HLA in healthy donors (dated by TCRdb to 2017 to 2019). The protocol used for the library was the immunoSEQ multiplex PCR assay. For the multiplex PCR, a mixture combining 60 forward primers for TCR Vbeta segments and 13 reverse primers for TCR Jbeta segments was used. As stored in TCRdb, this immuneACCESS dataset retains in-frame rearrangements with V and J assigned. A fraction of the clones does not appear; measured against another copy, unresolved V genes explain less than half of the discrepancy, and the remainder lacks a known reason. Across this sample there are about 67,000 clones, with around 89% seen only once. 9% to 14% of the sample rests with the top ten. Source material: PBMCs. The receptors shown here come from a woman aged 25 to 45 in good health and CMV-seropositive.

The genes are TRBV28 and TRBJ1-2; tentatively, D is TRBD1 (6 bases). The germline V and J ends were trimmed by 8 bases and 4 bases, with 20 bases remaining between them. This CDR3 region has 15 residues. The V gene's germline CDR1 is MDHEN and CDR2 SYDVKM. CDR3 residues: CASSWGGAFIYGYTF. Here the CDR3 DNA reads TGTGCCAGCTCCTGGGGGGGCGCCTTTATCTATGGCTACACCTTC.

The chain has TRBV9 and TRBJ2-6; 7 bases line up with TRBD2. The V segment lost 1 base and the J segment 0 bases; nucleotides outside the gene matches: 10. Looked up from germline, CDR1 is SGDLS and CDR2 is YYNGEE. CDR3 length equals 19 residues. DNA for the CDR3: TGTGCCAGCAGCGTAAGCCTAGCGGCCTTGAGCTCTGGGGCCAACGTCCTGACTTTC. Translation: CASSVSLAALSSGANVLTF. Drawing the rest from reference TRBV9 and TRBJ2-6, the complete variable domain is DSGVTQTPKHLITATGQRVTLRCSPRSGDLSVYWYQQSLDQGLQFLIQYYNGEERAKGNILERFSAQQFPDLHSELNLSSLELGDSALYFCASSVSLAALSSGANVLTFGAGSRLTVL.

The CDR3 here is CATSRDDRPNQPQHF. CDR3 sequence (DNA): TGTGCCACCAGCAGAGACGACAGACCAAATCAGCCCCAGCATTTT. The chain is built from TRBV15 and TRBJ1-5; maybe TRBD1 (5 bases). The V and J ends lost 0 bases and 4 bases respectively, with 10 bases between them. The germline V gene has CDR1 LNHNV and CDR2 YYDKDF (reference sequence). This CDR3 region has 15 residues.

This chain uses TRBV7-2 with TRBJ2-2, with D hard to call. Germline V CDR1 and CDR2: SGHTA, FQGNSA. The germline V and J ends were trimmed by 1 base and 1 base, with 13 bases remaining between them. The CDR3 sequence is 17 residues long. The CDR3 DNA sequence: TGTGCCAGCAGCTTAGGCGGAATCCGTTTGAACACCGGGGAGCTGTTTTTT. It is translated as CASSLGGIRLNTGELFF.

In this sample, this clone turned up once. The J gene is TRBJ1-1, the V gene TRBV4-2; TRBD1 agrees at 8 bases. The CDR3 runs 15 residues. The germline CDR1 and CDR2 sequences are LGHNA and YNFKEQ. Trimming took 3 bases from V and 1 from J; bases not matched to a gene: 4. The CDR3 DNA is TGTGCCAGCAGCCAGCCCGGACAGGGGAACACTGAAGCTTTCTTT. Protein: CASSQPGQGNTEAFF.

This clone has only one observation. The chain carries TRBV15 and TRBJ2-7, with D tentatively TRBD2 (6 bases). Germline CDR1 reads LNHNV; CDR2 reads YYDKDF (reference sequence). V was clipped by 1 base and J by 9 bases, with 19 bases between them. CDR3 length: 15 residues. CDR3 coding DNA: TGTGCCACCAGCAGAGGGAGGGACCCTTTAGGACTGCAGTACTTC. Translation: CATSRGRDPLGLQYF.

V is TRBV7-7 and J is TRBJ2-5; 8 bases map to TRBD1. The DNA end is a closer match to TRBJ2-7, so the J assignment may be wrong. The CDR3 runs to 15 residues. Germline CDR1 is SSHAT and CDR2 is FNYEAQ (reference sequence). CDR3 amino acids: CASSIRTGPGYEQYF. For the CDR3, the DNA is TGTGCCAGCAGCATAAGGACAGGGCCGGGTTACGAGCAGTACTTC.

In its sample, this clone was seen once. CDR3 amino acids: CASTERGGADTQYF. CDR3 nucleotides: TGTGCCAGCACCGAAAGAGGGGGTGCAGATACGCAGTATTTT. The rearrangement uses TRBV6-6 and TRBJ2-3; D perhaps matches TRBD1 (6 bases). V was shortened by 7 bases and J by 4 bases, with 15 bases between the two germline ends. The CDR3 totals 14 residues. From germline, CDR1 is MNHNY and CDR2 SVGAGI (reference sequence).

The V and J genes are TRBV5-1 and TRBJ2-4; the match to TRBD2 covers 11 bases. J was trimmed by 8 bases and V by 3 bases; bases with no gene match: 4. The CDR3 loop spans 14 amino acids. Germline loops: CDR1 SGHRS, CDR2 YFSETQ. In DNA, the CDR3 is TGCGCCAGCAGCTCGTTAGCGGGGGGGGACATTCAGTACTTC. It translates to CASSSLAGGDIQYF.

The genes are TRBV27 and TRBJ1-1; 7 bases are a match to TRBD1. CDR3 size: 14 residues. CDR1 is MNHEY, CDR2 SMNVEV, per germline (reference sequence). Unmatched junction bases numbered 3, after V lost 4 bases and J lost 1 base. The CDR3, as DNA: TGTGCCAGCAGTTCCCGGACAGGGAACACTGAAGCTTTCTTT. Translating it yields CASSSRTGNTEAFF.